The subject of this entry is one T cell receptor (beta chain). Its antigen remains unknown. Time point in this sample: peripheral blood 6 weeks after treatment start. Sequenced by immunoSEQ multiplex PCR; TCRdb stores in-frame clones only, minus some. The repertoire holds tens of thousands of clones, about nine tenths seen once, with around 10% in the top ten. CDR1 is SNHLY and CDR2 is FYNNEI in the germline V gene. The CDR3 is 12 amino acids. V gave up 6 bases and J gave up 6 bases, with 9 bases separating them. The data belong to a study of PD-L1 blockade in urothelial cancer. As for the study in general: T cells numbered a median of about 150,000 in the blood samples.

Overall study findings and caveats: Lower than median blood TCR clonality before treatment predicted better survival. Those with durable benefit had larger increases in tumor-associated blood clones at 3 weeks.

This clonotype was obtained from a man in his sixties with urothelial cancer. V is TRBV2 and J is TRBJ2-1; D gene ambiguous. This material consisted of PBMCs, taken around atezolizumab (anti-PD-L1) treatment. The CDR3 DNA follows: TGTGCCAGCAGACCTCCTAGCAATGAGCAGTTCTTC. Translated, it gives CASRPPSNEQFF.